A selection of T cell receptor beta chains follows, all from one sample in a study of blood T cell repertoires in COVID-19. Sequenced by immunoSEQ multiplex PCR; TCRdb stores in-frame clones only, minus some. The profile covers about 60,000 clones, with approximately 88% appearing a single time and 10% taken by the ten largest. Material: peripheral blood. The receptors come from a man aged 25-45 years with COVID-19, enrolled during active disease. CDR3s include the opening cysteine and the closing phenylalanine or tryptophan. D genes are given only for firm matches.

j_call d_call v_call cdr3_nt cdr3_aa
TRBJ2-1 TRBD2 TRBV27 TGTGCCAGCAGTCCCCGACTAGCGGGATTCAATGAGCAGTTCTTC CASSPRLAGFNEQFF
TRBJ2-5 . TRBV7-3 TGTGCCAGCAGCTTCGTGGGAGCGGAGACCCAGTACTTC CASSFVGAETQYF
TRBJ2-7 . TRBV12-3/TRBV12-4 TGTGCCAGCAGTTCCCTAGCCTACGAGCAGTACTTC CASSSLAYEQYF
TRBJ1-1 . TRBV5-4 TGTGCCAGCAGCTTGAAAGCCCTCGGGAACACTGAAGCTTTCTTT CASSLKALGNTEAFF
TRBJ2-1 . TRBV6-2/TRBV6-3 TGTGCCAGCAGTTTAACCTACAATGAGCAGTTCTTC CASSLTYNEQFF
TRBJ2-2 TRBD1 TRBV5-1 TGCGCCAGCAGAACTTTGCCCGGGACAGTGAACACCGGGGAGCTGTTTTTT CASRTLPGTVNTGELFF
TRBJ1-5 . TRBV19 TGTGCCAGTAGTTGGCCTTATAGCAATCAGCCCCAGCATTTT CASSWPYSNQPQHF
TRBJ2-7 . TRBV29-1 TGCAGCGTTGAAACAGGCTTGGGCTACGAGCAGTACTTC CSVETGLGYEQYF
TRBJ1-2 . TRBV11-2 TGTGCCAGCAGCTTAGTAGGGGAGGTCAACTATGGCTACACCTTC CASSLVGEVNYGYTF
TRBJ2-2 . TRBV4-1 TGCGCCAGCAGCTTGGGGCCAGGGAACACCGGGGAGCTGTTTTTT CASSLGPGNTGELFF
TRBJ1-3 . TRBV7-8 TGTGCCAGCAGCTTATCTGCTGGAAACACCATATATTTT CASSLSAGNTIYF
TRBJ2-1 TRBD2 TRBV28 TGTGCCAGCAGTCGTAGCGGGAGGGTCTACGAGCAGTTCTTC CASSRSGRVYEQFF
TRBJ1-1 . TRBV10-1 TGCGCCAGCAGTGTAAGAGAGAACACTGAAGCTTTCTTT CASSVRENTEAFF
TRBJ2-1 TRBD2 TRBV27 TGTGCCAGCAGTTTAAAACGAACGACTAGCGCGAGCTCCTACAATGAGCAGTTCTTC CASSLKRTTSASSYNEQFF
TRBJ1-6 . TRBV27 TGTGCCAGCAGTTTTAGAGGGCCGTTTCATGTCGCGCTCAATTCACCCCTCCACTTT CASSFRGPFHVALNSPLHF
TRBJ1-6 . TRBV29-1 TGCAGCGTTGAACGACAGTATTCACCCCTCCACTTT CSVERQYSPLHF